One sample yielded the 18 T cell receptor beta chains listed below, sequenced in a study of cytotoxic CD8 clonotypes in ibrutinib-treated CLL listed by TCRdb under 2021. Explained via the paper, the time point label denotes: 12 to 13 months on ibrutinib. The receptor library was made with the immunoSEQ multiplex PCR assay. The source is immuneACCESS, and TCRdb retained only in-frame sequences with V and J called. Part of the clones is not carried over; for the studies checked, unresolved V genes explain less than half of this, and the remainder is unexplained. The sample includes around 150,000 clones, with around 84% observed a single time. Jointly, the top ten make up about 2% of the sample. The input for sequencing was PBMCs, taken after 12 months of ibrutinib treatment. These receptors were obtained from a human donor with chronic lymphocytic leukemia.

CDR3 DNA sequence: TGTGCCAGTAGATTGAGCGTAATTATTGGGAACACTGAAGCTTTCTTT. This gives the protein CASRLSVIIGNTEAFF. The V and J genes are TRBV19 and TRBJ1-1; no firm D call. V was trimmed by 6 bases and J by 1 base, leaving 18 bases between them. The length of the CDR3 is 16 residues. Germline CDR1 is LNHDA and CDR2 is SQIVND (reference sequence).

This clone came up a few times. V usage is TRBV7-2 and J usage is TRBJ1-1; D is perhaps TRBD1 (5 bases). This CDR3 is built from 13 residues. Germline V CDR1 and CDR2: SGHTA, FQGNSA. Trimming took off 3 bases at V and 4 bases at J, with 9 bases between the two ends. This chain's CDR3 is CASSFGGPTEAFF. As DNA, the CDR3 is TGTGCCAGCAGCTTCGGGGGTCCCACTGAAGCTTTCTTT. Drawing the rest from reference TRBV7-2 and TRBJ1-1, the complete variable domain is GAGVSQSPSNKVTEKGKDVELRCDPISGHTALYWYRQSLGQGLEFLIYFQGNSAPDKSGLPSDRFSAERTGGSVSTLTIQRTQQEDSAVYLCASSFGGPTEAFFGQGTRLTVV.

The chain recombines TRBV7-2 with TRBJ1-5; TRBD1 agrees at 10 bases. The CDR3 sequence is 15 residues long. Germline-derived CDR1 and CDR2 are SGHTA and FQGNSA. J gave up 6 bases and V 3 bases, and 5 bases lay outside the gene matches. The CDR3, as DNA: TGTGCCAGCAGCTTCCGACAGGGGGCTGCTCAGCCCCAGCATTTT. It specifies CASSFRQGAAQPQHF.

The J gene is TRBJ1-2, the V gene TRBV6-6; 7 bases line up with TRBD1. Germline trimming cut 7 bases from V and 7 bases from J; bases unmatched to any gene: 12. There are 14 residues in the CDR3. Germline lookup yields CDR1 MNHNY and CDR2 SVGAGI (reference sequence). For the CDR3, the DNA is TGTGCCAGCATTTCATTACTAGGGGGCGGTGGCTACACCTTC. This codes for CASISLLGGGGYTF.

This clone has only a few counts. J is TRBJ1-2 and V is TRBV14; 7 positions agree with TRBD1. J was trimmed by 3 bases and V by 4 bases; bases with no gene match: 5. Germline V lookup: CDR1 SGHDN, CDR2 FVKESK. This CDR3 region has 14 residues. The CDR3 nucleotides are TGTGCCAGCAGCCTTATGACAGGGTACTATGGCTACACCTTC. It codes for CASSLMTGYYGYTF.

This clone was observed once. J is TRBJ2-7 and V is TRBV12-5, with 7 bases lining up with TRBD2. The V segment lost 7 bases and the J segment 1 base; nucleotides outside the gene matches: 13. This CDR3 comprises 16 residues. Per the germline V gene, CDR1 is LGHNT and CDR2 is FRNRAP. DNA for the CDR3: TGTGCTAGTGCCCTTCTTGGCGGGAGTGTTTCCTACGAGCAGTACTTC. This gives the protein CASALLGGSVSYEQYF.

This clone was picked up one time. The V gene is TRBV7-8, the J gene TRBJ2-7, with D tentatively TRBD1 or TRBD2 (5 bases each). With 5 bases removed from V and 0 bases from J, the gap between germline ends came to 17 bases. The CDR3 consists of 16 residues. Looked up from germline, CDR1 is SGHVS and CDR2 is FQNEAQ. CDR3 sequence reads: CASSARDPGRSYEQYF. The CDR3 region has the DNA TGTGCCAGCAGCGCCCGGGACCCCGGCCGCTCCTACGAGCAGTACTTC.

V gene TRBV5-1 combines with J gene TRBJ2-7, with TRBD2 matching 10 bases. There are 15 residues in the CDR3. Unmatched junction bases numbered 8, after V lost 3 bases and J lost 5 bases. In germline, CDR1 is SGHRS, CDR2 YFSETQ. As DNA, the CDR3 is TGCGCCAGCAGCTCCCTAGCGGGAGACTGGAACGAGCAGTACTTC. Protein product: CASSSLAGDWNEQYF. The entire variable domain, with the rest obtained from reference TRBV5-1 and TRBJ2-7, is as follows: KAGVTQTPRYLIKTRGQQVTLSCSPISGHRSVSWYQQTPGQGLQFLFEYFSETQRNKGNFPGRFSGRQFSNSRSEMNVSTLELGDSALYLCASSSLAGDWNEQYFGPGTRLTVT.

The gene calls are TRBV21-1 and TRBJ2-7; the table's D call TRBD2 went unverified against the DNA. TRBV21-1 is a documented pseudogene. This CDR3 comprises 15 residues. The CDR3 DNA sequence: TGTGCCAGCAGCAAAGTGTCCCTAGCGGGCGACGAGCAGTACTTC. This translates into CASSKVSLAGDEQYF.

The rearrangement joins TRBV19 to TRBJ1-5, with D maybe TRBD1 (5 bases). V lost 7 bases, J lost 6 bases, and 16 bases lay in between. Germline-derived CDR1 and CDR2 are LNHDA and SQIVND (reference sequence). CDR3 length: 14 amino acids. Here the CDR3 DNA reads TGTGCCAGTAATAAGGGGAGAGAAGTTCAGCCCCAGCATTTT. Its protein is CASNKGREVQPQHF.

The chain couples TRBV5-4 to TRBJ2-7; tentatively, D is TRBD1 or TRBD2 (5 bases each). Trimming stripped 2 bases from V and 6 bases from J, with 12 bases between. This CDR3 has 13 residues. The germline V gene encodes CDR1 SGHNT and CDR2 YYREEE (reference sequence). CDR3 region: CASSFWGNGEQYF. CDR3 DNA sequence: TGTGCCAGCAGCTTCTGGGGGAATGGCGAGCAGTACTTC.

CDR3 sequence reads: CASSLGPQDTQYF. For the CDR3, the DNA is TGTGCCAGCAGCCTGGGGCCCCAGGATACGCAGTATTTT. The rearrangement joins TRBV7-2 to TRBJ2-3; tentative D call: TRBD1 (5 bases). The CDR3 is made up of 13 amino acids. V lost 5 bases and J 6 bases, leaving 12 bases between the germline ends. The germline gives CDR1 SGHTA, CDR2 FQGNSA. Full variable domain (missing parts from reference TRBV7-2 and TRBJ2-3): GAGVSQSPSNKVTEKGKDVELRCDPISGHTALYWYRQSLGQGLEFLIYFQGNSAPDKSGLPSDRFSAERTGGSVSTLTIQRTQQEDSAVYLCASSLGPQDTQYFGPGTRLTVL.

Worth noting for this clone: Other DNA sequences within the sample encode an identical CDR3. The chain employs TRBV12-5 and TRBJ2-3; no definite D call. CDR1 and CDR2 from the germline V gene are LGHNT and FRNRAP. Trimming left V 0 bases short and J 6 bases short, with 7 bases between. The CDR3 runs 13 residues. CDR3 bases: TGTGCTAGTGGTTTGGTGGGATCGGATACGCAGTATTTT. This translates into CASGLVGSDTQYF. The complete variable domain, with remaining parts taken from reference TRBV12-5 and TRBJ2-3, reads DARVTQTPRHKVTEMGQEVTMRCQPILGHNTVFWYRQTMMQGLELLAYFRNRAPLDDSGMPKDRFSAEMPDATLATLKIQPSEPRDSAVYFCASGLVGSDTQYFGPGTRLTVL.

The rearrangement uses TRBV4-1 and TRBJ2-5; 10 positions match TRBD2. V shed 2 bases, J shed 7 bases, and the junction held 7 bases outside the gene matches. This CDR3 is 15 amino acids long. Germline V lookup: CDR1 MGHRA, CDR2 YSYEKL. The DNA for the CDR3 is TGCGCCAGCAGCCAACTAGCGGGAGCAATAGGGACCCAGTACTTC. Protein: CASSQLAGAIGTQYF.

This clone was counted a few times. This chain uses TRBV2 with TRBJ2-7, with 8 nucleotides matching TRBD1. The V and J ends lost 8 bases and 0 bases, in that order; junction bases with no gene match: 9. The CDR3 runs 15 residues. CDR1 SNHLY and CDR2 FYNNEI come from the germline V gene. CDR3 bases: TGTGCCAGCGCCCCGGGACAGGTGACCTCCTACGAGCAGTACTTC. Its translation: CASAPGQVTSYEQYF.

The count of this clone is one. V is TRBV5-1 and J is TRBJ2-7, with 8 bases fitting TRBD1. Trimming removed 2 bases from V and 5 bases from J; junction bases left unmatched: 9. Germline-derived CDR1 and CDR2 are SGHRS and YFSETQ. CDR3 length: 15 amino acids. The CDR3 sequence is CASSFSPGGVNEQYF. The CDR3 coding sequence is TGCGCCAGCAGCTTTAGTCCAGGGGGCGTCAACGAGCAGTACTTC.

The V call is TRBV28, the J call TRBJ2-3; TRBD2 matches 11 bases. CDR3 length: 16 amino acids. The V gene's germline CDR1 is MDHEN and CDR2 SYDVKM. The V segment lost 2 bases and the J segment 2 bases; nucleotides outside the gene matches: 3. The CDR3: CASSLRLAGNTDTQYF. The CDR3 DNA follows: TGTGCCAGCAGTTTACGACTAGCGGGAAACACAGATACGCAGTATTTT.

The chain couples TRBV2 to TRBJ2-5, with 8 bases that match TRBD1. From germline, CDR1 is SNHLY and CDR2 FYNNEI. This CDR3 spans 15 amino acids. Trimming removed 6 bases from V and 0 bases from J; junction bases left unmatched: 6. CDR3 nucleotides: TGTGCCAGCAGCGAGACAGGGGATAACCAAGAGACCCAGTACTTC. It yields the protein CASSETGDNQETQYF. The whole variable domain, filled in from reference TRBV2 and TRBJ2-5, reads EPEVTQTPSHQVTQMGQEVILRCVPISNHLYFYWYRQILGQKVEFLVSFYNNEISEKSEIFDDQFSVERPDGSNFTLKIRSTKLEDSAMYFCASSETGDNQETQYFGPGTRLLVL.